This T cell receptor beta chain was captured in a study of T cell responses to AZD1222 COVID-19 vaccine. CDR3 size: 18 residues. CDR1 SGHNT and CDR2 YYREEE come from the germline V gene (reference sequence). The junction had 9 bases not matched to a gene; V was cut back by 4 bases and J by 0 bases. On this clone: Antigen unknown.

General observations from the study: With dominance at 160-218 and 743-854, vaccine-associated CD4 TCRs spanned spike. Samples come after the peak T cell response, not at day 14.

TCRdb keeps only in-frame clones here, not all; method: immunoSEQ multiplex PCR. The sample shows over 100,000 clones, over 90% of them seen only once. V and J are TRBV5-4 and TRBJ2-1; 11 nucleotides agree with TRBD2. This sequence originates from an adult in good health. The starting material was peripheral blood, obtained on day 0 of AZD1222 vaccination. For the CDR3, the DNA is TGTGCCAGCAGCCCGGGACTAGCGGAGCGAAGCTCCTACAATGAGCAGTTCTTC. Translated: CASSPGLAERSSYNEQFF.